This is a list of T cell receptor beta chains from one sample in a study of vaccination effects on CD4 cells after COVID-19. Their antigen targets remain unknown. Profiling relied on immunoSEQ multiplex PCR, and the TCRdb table lists in-frame clones only, not all of them. This table has tens of thousands of clones, 70% to 85% appearing once. Source: CD4+ T cells from PBMCs cultured without peptide, taken after COVID-19 vaccination. The receptor set was obtained from a human donor who received a COVID-19 vaccine. CDR3s include the opening cysteine and the closing phenylalanine or tryptophan. The D gene is left open where the match is weak.

j_gene	d_gene	v_gene	CDR3aa
TRBJ1-5	TRBD1	TRBV2	CASGGRTGYAEPQHF
TRBJ1-2	NA	TRBV21-1	CASSYRRAALFYGYTF
TRBJ1-2	NA	TRBV28	CASSRRQNYTF
TRBJ1-5	NA	TRBV6-2/TRBV6-3	CASSFSPPAGQPQHF
TRBJ2-6	NA	TRBV5-6	CASSRATTVPSGANVLTF
TRBJ1-2	TRBD1	TRBV7-3	CASSDGQGDGYTF
TRBJ1-1	NA	TRBV29-1	CSVESESGGDAEAFF
TRBJ2-4	TRBD1	TRBV28	CASSLDRGRGNIQYF
TRBJ2-5	NA	TRBV29-1	CSVDIFIHGPYQETQYF
TRBJ2-5	NA	TRBV14	CASSKSGGGAETQYF
TRBJ2-1	TRBD1	TRBV7-3	CASSPGTGGWNEQFF
TRBJ2-3	NA	TRBV27	CASSSPGRGGRSDTQYF
TRBJ1-1	NA	TRBV6-2/TRBV6-3	CASSYGVGAEAFF
TRBJ1-1	NA	TRBV7-3	CASSLAPGGGTEAFF
TRBJ1-2	NA	TRBV28	CASWETANYGYTF
TRBJ1-1	NA	TRBV29-1	CSVKGGTEAFF
TRBJ1-2	NA	TRBV28	CASSRTEMERYTF
TRBJ2-2	NA	TRBV14	CASSQDHMATGELFF
TRBJ1-3	NA	TRBV6-1	CASSETPGPGNTIYF
TRBJ2-1	NA	TRBV21-1	CASSKGGAGPPHYNEQFF
TRBJ1-6	TRBD1	TRBV5-1	CASRTGGSNSPLHF
TRBJ1-2	NA	TRBV5-5	CASSSRQVQYGYTF
TRBJ2-3	TRBD1	TRBV24-1	CATSAGGATDTQYF
TRBJ1-2	NA	TRBV5-6	CASSLRGGEGYTF
TRBJ1-4	NA	TRBV5-8	CASNQGGWEKLFF
TRBJ2-2	NA	TRBV6-2/TRBV6-3	CASSSLLRERELFF
TRBJ1-6	NA	TRBV11-2	CASSEQVGKWALHF
TRBJ2-5	NA	TRBV11-2	CASSLFGSKTQYF
TRBJ1-1	TRBD1	TRBV6-5	CASSSPRGRGTEAFF
TRBJ1-2	NA	TRBV6-2/TRBV6-3	CASSYSGRIYGYTF
TRBJ1-2	NA	TRBV6-1	CASSEAHGYTF